This is a list of T cell receptor beta chains from one sample in a study of T cells after yellow fever vaccination. TCRdb independently ran MiXCR on the 5' RACE reads; one entry per CDR3 protein. Among around 300,000 distinct CDR3 sequences listed, under 15% were seen once. Here the sequenced sample was CD4+ T cells sorted from PBMCs, taken 45 days after the yellow fever booster vaccination. These TCRs come from a man aged 25 to 40 who received the YFV17D yellow fever vaccine. Each CDR3 is given with its conserved first and last residue. Fields, in order: D gene, J gene, CDR3 length, V gene, clone size, CDR3 DNA, CDR3 protein. The D gene is left open where the match is weak. Clone size is stated in some rows and not others, as once, few, many or a class when expanded.

TRBD1 TRBJ1-1 14 TRBV5-4 few TGTGCCAGCAGCAATACAGGGGGTGGCACTGAAGCTTTCTTT CASSNTGGGTEAFF
. TRBJ2-1 14 TRBV4-3 . TGCGCCAGCAGCTCGATAAACACCTACAATGAGCAGTTCTTC CASSSINTYNEQFF
. TRBJ2-4 13 TRBV29-1 few TGCAGCGTTCCGGGGGTAGCCAAAAACATTCAGTACTTC CSVPGVAKNIQYF
TRBD1 TRBJ2-7 14 TRBV18 . TGTGCCAGCTCCCCCGGGACAGGGGCGAGAGAGCAGTACTTC CASSPGTGAREQYF
. TRBJ2-7 11 TRBV28 . TGTGCCAGCAGCATCCGGTACGAGCAGTACTTC CASSIRYEQYF
TRBD2 TRBJ2-7 13 TRBV14 . TGTGCCAGCAGCCAGCTAGCGGGGTACGAGCAGTACTTC CASSQLAGYEQYF
. TRBJ2-1 13 TRBV7-3 few TGTGCCAGCAGCCTACAGGTCAAGGATGAGCAGTTCTTC CASSLQVKDEQFF
. TRBJ2-5 12 TRBV19 once TGTGCCAGTAGTATTCGTCAAGAGACCCAGTACTTC CASSIRQETQYF
. TRBJ2-1 15 TRBV4-3 few TGCGCCAGCAGCCAAGAGGAAAGCTCCCCGAGGGAGCAGTTCTTC CASSQEESSPREQFF
. TRBJ2-7 15 TRBV4-3 few TGCGCCAGCAGCCTCAAGACGGGGAGTCCCTACGAGCAGTACTTC CASSLKTGSPYEQYF
. TRBJ2-6 12 TRBV12-3/TRBV12-4 . TGTGCCAGCAGTACGGCCCCGGATATATTGACTTTC CASSTAPDILTF
TRBD2 TRBJ2-7 13 TRBV11-2 . TGTGCCAGCAGCTTCGGACTAGCTCGCGAGCAGTACTTC CASSFGLAREQYF
. TRBJ1-2 13 TRBV4-3 few TGCGCCAGCAGCCAAGATCAGCGATATGGCTACACCTTC CASSQDQRYGYTF
. TRBJ1-1 12 TRBV20-1 many TGCAGTGCTAGAGTACAGAACACTGAAGCTTTCTTT CSARVQNTEAFF
. TRBJ2-5 13 TRBV7-9 few TGTGCCAGCACCCTCCTCCGGGCCGAGACCCAGTACTTC CASTLLRAETQYF
TRBD1 TRBJ2-5 14 TRBV7-9 many TGTGCCAGCAGTCCCGGACAGGGCCAAGAGACCCAGTACTTC CASSPGQGQETQYF
. TRBJ2-1 13 TRBV12-3/TRBV12-4 few TGTGCCAGCAGTTTGCAGAGGCGCAATGAGCAGTTCTTC CASSLQRRNEQFF
. TRBJ1-3 15 TRBV12-3/TRBV12-4 many TGTGCCAGCAGCTTAGCCGGGAGCTCTGGAAACACCATATATTTT CASSLAGSSGNTIYF
TRBD1 TRBJ2-2 17 TRBV7-2 few TGTGCCAGCAGCTCGTCGAGGGGGCTGAGGGACACCGGGGAGCTGTTTTTT CASSSSRGLRDTGELFF
TRBD2 TRBJ2-7 16 TRBV11-2 few TGTGCCAGCAGCCCGCGGGTAGCGGGAAAAGGCTACGAGCAGTACTTC CASSPRVAGKGYEQYF
. TRBJ2-3 15 TRBV5-1 . TGCGCCAGCAGCTTACAAGGGACCCAGGGAGATACGCAGTATTTT CASSLQGTQGDTQYF
TRBD2 TRBJ2-1 15 TRBV20-1 few TGCAGTGCTAGAGCGGCGGGAGGTCGGTACAATGAGCAGTTCTTC CSARAAGGRYNEQFF
. TRBJ2-7 15 TRBV27 . TGTGCCAGCAGTTCTAACGGGGCAGGGCGCTCCGAGCAGTACTTC CASSSNGAGRSEQYF
TRBD2 TRBJ2-7 15 TRBV5-4 few TGTGCCAGCAGCTTGGGACGGACTAGCAGTTACGAGCAGTACTTC CASSLGRTSSYEQYF